This is a list of T cell receptor beta chains from one sample in a study of neurological immune-mediated disorders. TCRdb re-analysed the 5' RACE reads in MiXCR, keeping a single row per CDR3 protein. The sample shows just under 45,000 distinct CDR3 sequences, 9.5% to 15% of them seen only once. Sample: PBMCs. Receptors were obtained from a female donor in good health. Each CDR3 is given with its conserved first and last residue.

14 | TRBV5-1 | CASSFGTKNSPLHF
16 | TRBV5-8 | CASSSGPDRPYQPQHF
17 | TRBV12-3/TRBV12-4 | CASRIRDNFSGANVLTF
14 | TRBV10-3 | CAISPGTRTDTQYF
14 | TRBV6-4 | CASSDGKGLNEQYF
14 | TRBV12-3/TRBV12-4 | CASSLGPRGETQYF
16 | TRBV5-1 | CASSLSPGDSNQPQHF
14 | TRBV7-9 | CASRTSGGADTQYF
11 | TRBV6-5 | CASSRNTEAFF
13 | TRBV12-3/TRBV12-4 | CASSFAMGETQYF
19 | TRBV7-9 | CASSPGQGVRPSSYNEQFF
14 | TRBV28 | CASVVGARGTEAFF
14 | TRBV9 | CASSQRVGGGELFF
18 | TRBV5-1 | CASSLGGLAGATDNEQFF
16 | TRBV12-3/TRBV12-4 | CASSSRQGAGGNTIYF
16 | TRBV20-1 | CSATIPGTGVNQPQHF
14 | TRBV6-6 | CASSRNSHTDTQYF
18 | TRBV11-1 | CASSVGQGVGSGANVLTF
11 | TRBV29-1 | CSVEGGEGYTF
16 | TRBV4-1 | CASSQDVGSGGDTQYF
16 | TRBV4-1 | CASSQGQELGTDTQYF
14 | TRBV6-5 | CASRFRGDTGELFF
17 | TRBV7-9 | CASSSLTTSVGGTEAFF
18 | TRBV5-1 | CASSNGGQGIFSGNTIYF
13 | TRBV7-6 | CASGADLNTEAFF
17 | TRBV6-2/TRBV6-3 | CASSYPWALRSTDTQYF
14 | TRBV5-1 | CASKPRGAHNEHFF
10 | TRBV29-1 | CSVLNTEAFF
14 | TRBV5-1 | CASSPRTVGNTIYF
12 | TRBV28 | CATTLSEGGYTF
14 | TRBV20-1 | CSARGAGTYNEQFF
14 | TRBV12-3/TRBV12-4 | CASSRTEVQETQYF
13 | TRBV7-9 | CASNQGPQYEQNF
16 | TRBV9 | CASSVAGAGGPYEQYF
13 | TRBV5-1 | CASSFGQGNEQYF
12 | TRBV6-2/TRBV6-3 | CASSFPTSEQYF
13 | TRBV20-1 | CSASTGLNTEAFF
15 | TRBV7-2 | CASRPLAGPNNEQFF
15 | TRBV20-1 | CSARGGGFVQETQYF
14 | TRBV19 | CASSSRDRGNIQYF
14 | TRBV6-4 | CASSDSTGADTQYF
15 | TRBV5-4 | CASSLKTGRNDEQFF
14 | TRBV6-5 | CASSLERGVHEQFF
16 | TRBV5-1 | CASSFDPARSNTEAFF
15 | TRBV12-3/TRBV12-4 | CASSLLWGVGEKLFF
15 | TRBV5-1 | CASSLPRTDNYGYTF
13 | TRBV19 | CASGRGIYNEQFF
14 | TRBV24-1 | CATSGGQVGQPQHF
15 | TRBV30 | CAWSHPGGGGYEQYF
17 | TRBV5-1 | CASSPLRGGFDTGELFF
13 | TRBV7-2 | CASSVTVRDEQFF
15 | TRBV5-1 | CASALGLVQNTEAFF
14 | TRBV18 | CASSPTAGEDTQYF
16 | TRBV29-1 | CSVAGPKGGIETEQFF
14 | TRBV20-1 | CSAFPWTGSYEQYF
20 | TRBV18 | CASSTTLLKTGRETADTQYF
15 | TRBV7-2 | CASSLGPSSNQPQHF